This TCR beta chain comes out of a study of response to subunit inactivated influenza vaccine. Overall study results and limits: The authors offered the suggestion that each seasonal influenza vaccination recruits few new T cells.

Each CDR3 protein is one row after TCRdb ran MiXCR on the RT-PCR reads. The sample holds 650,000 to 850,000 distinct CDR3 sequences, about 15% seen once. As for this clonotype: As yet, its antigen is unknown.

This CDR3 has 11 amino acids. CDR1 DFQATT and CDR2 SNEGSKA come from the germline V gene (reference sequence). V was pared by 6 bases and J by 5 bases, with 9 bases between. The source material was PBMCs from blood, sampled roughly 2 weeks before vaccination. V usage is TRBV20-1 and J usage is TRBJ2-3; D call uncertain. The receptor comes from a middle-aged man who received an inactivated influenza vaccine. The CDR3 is CSAPRVDTQYF. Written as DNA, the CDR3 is TGCAGTGCCCCCCGAGTAGATACGCAGTATTTT.